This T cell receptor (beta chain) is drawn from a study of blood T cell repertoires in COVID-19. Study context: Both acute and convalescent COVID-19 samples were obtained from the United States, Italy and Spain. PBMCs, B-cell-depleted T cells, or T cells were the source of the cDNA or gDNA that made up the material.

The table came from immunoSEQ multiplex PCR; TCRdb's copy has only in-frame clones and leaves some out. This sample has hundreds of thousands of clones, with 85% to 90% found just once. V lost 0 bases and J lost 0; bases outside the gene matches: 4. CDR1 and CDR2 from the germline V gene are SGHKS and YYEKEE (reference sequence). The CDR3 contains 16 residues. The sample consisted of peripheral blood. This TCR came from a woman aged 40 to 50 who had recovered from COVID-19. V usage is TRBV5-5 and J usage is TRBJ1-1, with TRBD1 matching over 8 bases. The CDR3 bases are TGTGCCAGCAGCTTGGGGACAGGGTCCATGAACACTGAAGCTTTCTTT. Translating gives CASSLGTGSMNTEAFF.